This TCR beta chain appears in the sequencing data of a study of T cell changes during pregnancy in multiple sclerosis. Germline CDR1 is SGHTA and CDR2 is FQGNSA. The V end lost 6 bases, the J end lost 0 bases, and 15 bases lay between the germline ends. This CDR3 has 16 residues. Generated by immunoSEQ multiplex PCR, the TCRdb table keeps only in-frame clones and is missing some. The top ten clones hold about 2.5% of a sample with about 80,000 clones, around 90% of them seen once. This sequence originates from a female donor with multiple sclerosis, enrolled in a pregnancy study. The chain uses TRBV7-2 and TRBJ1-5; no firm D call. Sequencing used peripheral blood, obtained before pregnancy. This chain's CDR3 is CASRLGSAVSNQPQHF. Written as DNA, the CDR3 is TGTGCCAGCAGACTAGGGTCGGCAGTTAGCAATCAGCCCCAGCATTTT.